This paragraph reports one T cell receptor (beta chain). No antigen is known for it. This entry belongs to a study of OX40 agonist ivuxolimab in advanced cancers. Whole-study context: Patients took ivuxolimab, an agonistic anti-OX40 (CD134) antibody.

Data came from immunoSEQ multiplex PCR; TCRdb stores just in-frame clones and leaves some out. The sample has over 90,000 clones; roughly 89% are singletons. Regarding the study as a whole: Relatively little clonal expansion, among the lowest observed, appeared in partial responders at 0.1-3.0 mg/kg.

Baseline, cycle 4 day 1, and cycle 7 day 1 were the blood sampling points. CDR1 is SGHVS and CDR2 is FQNEAQ in the germline V gene. Trimming shortened V by 1 base and J by 7 bases, and 12 bases separated the two germline ends. This CDR3 has 14 residues. The sequencing used CD4+ or CD8+ T cells sorted from blood, collected in a trial of the OX40 agonist ivuxolimab. This chain uses TRBV7-8 with TRBJ2-3, with no clear D. The TCR was taken from an adult with an advanced solid tumor such as melanoma, head and neck, liver or kidney cancer. In nucleotides, the CDR3 is TGTGCCAGCAGCTTAGGGGCTAGTGGTTATACGCAGTATTTT. This encodes CASSLGASGYTQYF.